The TCR beta chain described here comes from a study of CD8+ T cells in alopecia areata. Study-wide context: Tofacitinib ran 6 to 18 months, followed by 6 months off drug. Study results and limitations: Persistence of many expanded lesional clones was seen in scalp and blood during tofacitinib. Tofacitinib yielded significantly lower scalp clonality and fewer expanded CD8+ clones among the top 100. Relative to mice, TCR sharing across patients was less clear, a difference possibly HLA-related.

Concerning this clone: Its antigen is undetermined.

Treatment in this sample: oral pan-JAK inhibitor, 5-10 mg twice daily. In each case, RNA was isolated and then reverse transcribed into cDNA as the sequencing template. Profiled with immunoSEQ multiplex PCR; TCRdb holds only in-frame clones, not every one. The data show about 42,000 clones, 50% to 70% seen once. The TCR comes from a human donor with alopecia areata. Sequenced here: CD8+ T cells sorted from blood, sampled at week 4, from a patient treated with tofacitinib.

The CDR3 region is CAIPGQGAQYGYTF. The CDR3 DNA sequence: TGTGCCATCCCCGGGCAGGGGGCGCAGTATGGCTACACCTTC. The chain joins TRBV7-2 to TRBJ1-2; 8 bases are a match to TRBD1. The germline CDR1 and CDR2 sequences are SGHTA and FQGNSA. V was pared by 10 bases and J by 5 bases, with 12 bases of the junction left unmatched. The CDR3 length is 14 residues.